Only a few counts were recorded for the clone carrying this T cell receptor beta chain. This record belongs to a study of blood T cell repertoires in COVID-19. Study as a whole: COVID-19 samples collected from the United States, Italy and Spain covered acute and convalescent phases. PBMCs, B-cell-depleted T cells, or T cells provided the cDNA or gDNA that made up the material.

Followed over time, Seattle patients had been enrolled while infection was active. This CDR3 has 12 residues. J lost 9 bases, V lost 2 bases, and 1 base had no gene match. CDR1 and CDR2 from the germline V gene are MNHEY and SMNVEV (reference sequence). In the original analysis: Quantification of nucleated cells was approximated via reference gene primer amplification. Assay used: immunoSEQ multiplex PCR; TCRdb lists only in-frame clones, some missing. V, J and clone size were drawn from that table, and D and trimming were deduced from the DNA. The table records about 330,000 clones, 87% of them present only once.

This clonotype was sampled from a man younger than 40 with COVID-19, enrolled during active disease. Sequences were obtained from peripheral blood. The rearrangement uses TRBV27 and TRBJ1-5, with 7 nucleotides matching TRBD1. The CDR3 nucleotides are TGTGCCAGCAGTTTAAGGGACAGGCCCCAGCATTTT. It encodes CASSLRDRPQHF.